This T cell receptor (beta chain) is from a study of T-cell reconstitution after alpha-beta-depleted transplantation in children. About this clonotype: No antigen is known for it.

Unique molecular identifiers were used in preparing the TCRbeta library. TCRdb reprocessed the PCR reads with MiXCR, giving one entry per CDR3 protein. The sample yields 330,000 or so distinct CDR3 sequences, just over 7.5% seen once. Study conclusions and caveats: The authors attributed T-cell counts and diversity one year after transplant mostly to newly produced T cells. Where some patients showed high TCRbeta diversity at day 60, it came from recipient T cells and thymic progenitors that had survived. Alpha-beta T cells present about two months after transplant were reported to originate from several hundred expanded graft clones.

With 4 bases removed from V and 2 bases from J, the gap between germline ends came to 20 bases. The CDR3 is 17 amino acids. CDR1 and CDR2 (germline): SGHTS, YDEGEE. This chain joins TRBV5-8 and TRBJ2-3; no definite D call. The sample was peripheral blood, taken 360 days after TCRalphabeta/CD19-depleted stem cell transplant. The clonotype was recovered from a female patient aged 2-15 years who had a stem cell transplant for Fanconi anemia, so the T cells may come from the graft donor. The CDR3 here is CASSPWTGGSSTDTQYF. CDR3 sequence (DNA): TGTGCCAGCAGCCCCTGGACCGGCGGCAGCTCCACAGATACGCAGTATTTT.